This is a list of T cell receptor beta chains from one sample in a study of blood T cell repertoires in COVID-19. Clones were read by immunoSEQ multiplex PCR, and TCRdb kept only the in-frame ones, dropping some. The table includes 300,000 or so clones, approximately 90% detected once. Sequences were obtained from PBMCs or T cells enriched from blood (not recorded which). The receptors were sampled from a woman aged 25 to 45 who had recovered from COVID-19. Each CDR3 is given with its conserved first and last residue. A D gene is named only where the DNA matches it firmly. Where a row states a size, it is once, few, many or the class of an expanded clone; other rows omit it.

CDR3 protein: CASSWGGRGQSNYGYTF
CDR3 DNA: TGTGCCAGCAGCTGGGGGGGCCGAGGGCAATCTAACTATGGCTACACCTTC
clone size: .
V gene: TRBV5-5
D gene: .
J gene: TRBJ1-2

CDR3 protein: CASSHSGTRGDEQYF
CDR3 DNA: TGCGCCAGCAGCCATTCCGGGACTAGGGGCGACGAGCAGTACTTC
clone size: .
V gene: TRBV4-1
D gene: TRBD2
J gene: TRBJ2-7

CDR3 protein: CASNPTGYNEKLFF
CDR3 DNA: TGTGCCAGCAACCCGACAGGGTATAATGAAAAACTGTTTTTT
clone size: .
V gene: TRBV3-1/TRBV3-2
D gene: TRBD1
J gene: TRBJ1-4

CDR3 protein: CASSLAGTAYLYEQYF
CDR3 DNA: TGCGCCAGCAGCTTGGCCGGGACAGCCTACCTCTACGAGCAGTACTTC
clone size: .
V gene: TRBV5-1
D gene: TRBD1
J gene: TRBJ2-7

CDR3 protein: CASSKTGAGEQYF
CDR3 DNA: TGCGCCAGCAGTAAAACAGGGGCCGGCGAGCAGTACTTC
clone size: .
V gene: TRBV10-1
D gene: TRBD1
J gene: TRBJ2-7

CDR3 protein: CASSSREKLFF
CDR3 DNA: TGTGCCAGCAGTTCGCGGGAAAAACTGTTTTTT
clone size: .
V gene: TRBV6-5
D gene: .
J gene: TRBJ1-4

CDR3 protein: CSVRPHHRRSGTEAFF
CDR3 DNA: TGCAGCGTGAGACCCCATCACCGGCGGAGCGGCACTGAAGCTTTCTTT
clone size: .
V gene: TRBV29-1
D gene: .
J gene: TRBJ1-1

CDR3 protein: CASSFGAASYEQYF
CDR3 DNA: TGTGCCAGCAGCTTCGGAGCAGCATCCTACGAGCAGTACTTC
clone size: .
V gene: TRBV5-6
D gene: .
J gene: TRBJ2-7

CDR3 protein: CASQRGIREKLFF
CDR3 DNA: TGTGCCAGCCAACGGGGGATCAGAGAAAAACTGTTTTTT
clone size: .
V gene: TRBV6-5
D gene: .
J gene: TRBJ1-4

CDR3 protein: CASSQETSVQADTQYF
CDR3 DNA: TGCGCCAGCAGCCAAGAGACCTCAGTGCAGGCAGATACGCAGTATTTT
clone size: .
V gene: TRBV4-3
D gene: .
J gene: TRBJ2-3

CDR3 protein: CASSSGNTEAFF
CDR3 DNA: TGCGCCAGCAGTTCAGGTAACACTGAAGCTTTCTTT
clone size: .
V gene: TRBV5-1
D gene: .
J gene: TRBJ1-1

CDR3 protein: CASSQKGQDNSDYNSPLHF
CDR3 DNA: TGTGCCAGCAGCCAGAAGGGACAAGATAACTCCGATTATAATTCACCCCTCCACTTT
clone size: .
V gene: TRBV3-1/TRBV3-2
D gene: .
J gene: TRBJ1-6

CDR3 protein: CASSASHHQTKIYEQYF
CDR3 DNA: TGTGCCAGCAGCGCCTCCCACCACCAGACAAAAATCTACGAGCAGTACTTC
clone size: few
V gene: TRBV7-4
D gene: .
J gene: TRBJ2-7

CDR3 protein: CASSFPTGNSGNTIYF
CDR3 DNA: TGTGCCAGCAGCTTCCCGACAGGGAACTCTGGAAACACCATATATTTT
clone size: .
V gene: TRBV7-9
D gene: TRBD1
J gene: TRBJ1-3

CDR3 protein: CASSPGVTNNQPQHF
CDR3 DNA: TGCGCCAGCAGCCCGGGGGTGACAAACAATCAGCCCCAGCATTTT
clone size: .
V gene: TRBV5-1
D gene: .
J gene: TRBJ1-5

CDR3 protein: CASSPTYMGRNTEAFF
CDR3 DNA: TGTGCCAGCAGCCCCACTTATATGGGCAGGAACACTGAAGCTTTCTTT
clone size: .
V gene: TRBV6-2/TRBV6-3
D gene: .
J gene: TRBJ1-1

CDR3 protein: CASSLRTGMETQYF
CDR3 DNA: TGTGCCAGCAGCCTACGGACAGGGATGGAGACCCAGTACTTC
clone size: .
V gene: TRBV7-9
D gene: TRBD1
J gene: TRBJ2-5

CDR3 protein: CASSYVDTNYGYTF
CDR3 DNA: TGTGCCAGCAGTTACGTGGACACTAACTATGGCTACACCTTC
clone size: .
V gene: TRBV6-5
D gene: .
J gene: TRBJ1-2

CDR3 protein: CASSLKQSSYEQYF
CDR3 DNA: TGTGCCAGCAGCTTAAAACAGAGCTCCTACGAGCAGTACTTC
clone size: .
V gene: TRBV7-2
D gene: .
J gene: TRBJ2-7

CDR3 protein: CASSVDRVNTGELFF
CDR3 DNA: TGTGCCAGCAGTGTGGACAGGGTAAACACCGGGGAGCTGTTTTTT
clone size: .
V gene: TRBV2
D gene: TRBD1
J gene: TRBJ2-2

CDR3 protein: CASSSESYEQYF
CDR3 DNA: TGTGCCAGCAGCTCGGAGAGTTACGAGCAGTACTTC
clone size: once
V gene: TRBV5-6
D gene: .
J gene: TRBJ2-7

CDR3 protein: CASSLRQDFISSGNTIYF
CDR3 DNA: TGTGCCAGCAGCCTAAGACAGGATTTTATCAGCTCTGGAAACACCATATATTTT
clone size: .
V gene: TRBV5-8
D gene: .
J gene: TRBJ1-3

CDR3 protein: CASRARGMSYGYTF
CDR3 DNA: TGTGCCAGCAGGGCTCGGGGTATGAGCTATGGCTACACCTTC
clone size: .
V gene: TRBV6-5
D gene: .
J gene: TRBJ1-2

CDR3 protein: CASSPFVRDNSPLHF
CDR3 DNA: TGTGCCAGCTCACCCTTTGTCCGGGATAATTCACCCCTCCACTTT
clone size: .
V gene: TRBV18
D gene: .
J gene: TRBJ1-6

CDR3 protein: CATSRGIMNTEAFF
CDR3 DNA: TGTGCCACCAGTAGAGGGATCATGAACACTGAAGCTTTCTTT
clone size: few
V gene: TRBV24-1
D gene: .
J gene: TRBJ1-1

CDR3 protein: CASSQGGSHEQYF
CDR3 DNA: TGTGCCAGCAGCCAAGGAGGTTCCCACGAGCAGTACTTC
clone size: .
V gene: TRBV14
D gene: .
J gene: TRBJ2-7

CDR3 protein: CASSLRGNQPQHF
CDR3 DNA: TGTGCCAGCAGCTTGAGGGGCAATCAGCCCCAGCATTTT
clone size: .
V gene: TRBV7-2
D gene: .
J gene: TRBJ1-5

CDR3 protein: CASSLSRELSQDTQYF
CDR3 DNA: TGTGCCAGCTCCCTTTCCCGAGAGCTGTCTCAAGATACGCAGTATTTT
clone size: .
V gene: TRBV18
D gene: .
J gene: TRBJ2-3

CDR3 protein: CASSQDGVDYGYTF
CDR3 DNA: TGCGCCAGCAGCCAAGACGGAGTAGACTATGGCTACACCTTC
clone size: .
V gene: TRBV4-3
D gene: .
J gene: TRBJ1-2

CDR3 protein: CASSSQDRAGWDTIYF
CDR3 DNA: TGTGCCAGCAGCTCCCAGGACAGGGCGGGTTGGGACACCATATATTTT
clone size: .
V gene: TRBV7-2
D gene: TRBD1
J gene: TRBJ1-3

CDR3 protein: CSVEARAGLNEQYF
CDR3 DNA: TGCAGCGTTGAAGCGCGAGCGGGACTTAACGAGCAGTACTTC
clone size: .
V gene: TRBV29-1
D gene: TRBD2
J gene: TRBJ2-7

CDR3 protein: CASNSDRGLEAFF
CDR3 DNA: TGTGCCAGCAATAGCGACAGGGGGCTGGAAGCTTTCTTT
clone size: .
V gene: TRBV6-5
D gene: TRBD1
J gene: TRBJ1-1

CDR3 protein: CASSSDRANTQYF
CDR3 DNA: TGTGCCAGCAGTTCGGACAGGGCAAATACGCAGTATTTT
clone size: .
V gene: TRBV2
D gene: TRBD1
J gene: TRBJ2-3

CDR3 protein: CASSLGTAGANVLTF
CDR3 DNA: TGTGCCAGCAGTTTAGGGACAGCAGGGGCCAACGTCCTGACTTTC
clone size: .
V gene: TRBV27
D gene: TRBD1
J gene: TRBJ2-6

CDR3 protein: CAILSWLAGDSYEQYF
CDR3 DNA: TGTGCCATCCTCTCTTGGTTAGCGGGGGATTCCTACGAGCAGTACTTC
clone size: .
V gene: TRBV10-3
D gene: TRBD2
J gene: TRBJ2-7

CDR3 protein: CASAGTSNYGYTF
CDR3 DNA: TGCGCCAGCGCCGGGACAAGCAACTATGGCTACACCTTC
clone size: .
V gene: TRBV5-1
D gene: .
J gene: TRBJ1-2

CDR3 protein: CASSLAGSGGRGYTF
CDR3 DNA: TGTGCCAGCAGCTTAGCGGGCTCAGGGGGCCGTGGCTACACCTTC
clone size: .
V gene: TRBV7-9
D gene: TRBD1
J gene: TRBJ1-2

CDR3 protein: CASTGGAGKNQPQHF
CDR3 DNA: TGTGCCAGCACCGGGGGTGCAGGGAAGAATCAGCCCCAGCATTTT
clone size: once
V gene: TRBV2
D gene: .
J gene: TRBJ1-5

CDR3 protein: CASSQDRRSDEQYF
CDR3 DNA: TGTGCCAGCAGCCAAGATCGTCGCAGCGACGAGCAGTACTTC
clone size: .
V gene: TRBV4-2
D gene: .
J gene: TRBJ2-7

CDR3 protein: CASSPPTVTGDLEQYF
CDR3 DNA: TGTGCCAGCAGCCCCCCGACAGTGACAGGTGACCTAGAGCAGTACTTC
clone size: .
V gene: TRBV11-2
D gene: .
J gene: TRBJ2-7

CDR3 protein: CASSQGQGDSGYTF
CDR3 DNA: TGTGCCAGCAGCCAAGGGCAGGGGGACTCTGGCTACACCTTC
clone size: .
V gene: TRBV4-2
D gene: TRBD1
J gene: TRBJ1-2

CDR3 protein: CASSRQGRAEAFF
CDR3 DNA: TGTGCCAGCAGTCGACAGGGGAGGGCTGAAGCTTTCTTT
clone size: .
V gene: TRBV12-3/TRBV12-4
D gene: TRBD1
J gene: TRBJ1-1

CDR3 protein: CASSYTLAGVSTEQFF
CDR3 DNA: TGTGCCAGCAGTTACACTCTAGCGGGGGTTTCCACTGAGCAGTTCTTC
clone size: few
V gene: TRBV6-5
D gene: TRBD2
J gene: TRBJ2-1

CDR3 protein: CASSAGTIRNEQFF
CDR3 DNA: TGTGCCAGCAGCGCTGGGACTATCCGGAATGAGCAGTTCTTC
clone size: .
V gene: TRBV9
D gene: TRBD2
J gene: TRBJ2-1

CDR3 protein: CASKGPGGVYPGNTIYF
CDR3 DNA: TGTGCCAGCAAGGGACCTGGCGGGGTTTATCCCGGAAACACCATATATTTT
clone size: .
V gene: TRBV27
D gene: .
J gene: TRBJ1-3

CDR3 protein: CASSPPGAEAFF
CDR3 DNA: TGTGCCAGCAGCCCCCCGGGGGCTGAAGCTTTCTTT
clone size: .
V gene: TRBV7-9
D gene: .
J gene: TRBJ1-1

CDR3 protein: CASSTPGTGMNTEAFF
CDR3 DNA: TGTGCCAGCAGCACTCCCGGGACAGGGATGAACACTGAAGCTTTCTTT
clone size: .
V gene: TRBV5-8
D gene: TRBD1
J gene: TRBJ1-1

CDR3 protein: CASSFIIYRDRVMNSPLHF
CDR3 DNA: TGTGCCAGCAGCTTCATAATCTACCGGGACAGGGTGATGAATTCACCCCTCCACTTT
clone size: .
V gene: TRBV5-5
D gene: TRBD1
J gene: TRBJ1-6

CDR3 protein: CASSDQGDQPQHF
CDR3 DNA: TGTGCCAGCAGTGACCAGGGGGATCAGCCCCAGCATTTT
clone size: .
V gene: TRBV6-1
D gene: TRBD1
J gene: TRBJ1-5

CDR3 protein: CASSFGQGYGYTF
CDR3 DNA: TGTGCCAGCAGTTTCGGACAGGGCTATGGCTACACCTTC
clone size: few
V gene: TRBV2
D gene: TRBD1
J gene: TRBJ1-2